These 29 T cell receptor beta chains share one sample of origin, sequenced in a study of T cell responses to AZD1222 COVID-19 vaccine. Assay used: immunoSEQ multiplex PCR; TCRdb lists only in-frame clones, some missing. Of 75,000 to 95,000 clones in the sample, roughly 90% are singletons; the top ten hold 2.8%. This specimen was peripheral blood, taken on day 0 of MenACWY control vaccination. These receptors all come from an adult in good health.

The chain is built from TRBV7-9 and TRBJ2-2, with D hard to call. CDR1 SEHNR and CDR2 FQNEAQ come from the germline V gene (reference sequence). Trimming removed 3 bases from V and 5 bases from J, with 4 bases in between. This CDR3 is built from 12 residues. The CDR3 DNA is TGTGCCAGCAGCTTGGGAACCGGGGAGCTGTTTTTT. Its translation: CASSLGTGELFF.

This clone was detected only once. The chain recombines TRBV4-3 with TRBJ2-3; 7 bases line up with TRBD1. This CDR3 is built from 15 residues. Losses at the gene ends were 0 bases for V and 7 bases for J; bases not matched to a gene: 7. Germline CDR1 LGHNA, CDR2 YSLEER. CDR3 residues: CASSQDWTGSNTQYF. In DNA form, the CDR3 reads TGCGCCAGCAGCCAAGACTGGACAGGCTCAAATACGCAGTATTTT.

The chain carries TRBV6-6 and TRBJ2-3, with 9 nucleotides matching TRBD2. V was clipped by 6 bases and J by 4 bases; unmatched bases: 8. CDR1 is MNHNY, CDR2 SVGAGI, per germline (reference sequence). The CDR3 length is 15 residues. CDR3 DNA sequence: TGTGCCAGCAGACCGGGACTAGCATTCCCAGATACGCAGTATTTT. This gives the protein CASRPGLAFPDTQYF.

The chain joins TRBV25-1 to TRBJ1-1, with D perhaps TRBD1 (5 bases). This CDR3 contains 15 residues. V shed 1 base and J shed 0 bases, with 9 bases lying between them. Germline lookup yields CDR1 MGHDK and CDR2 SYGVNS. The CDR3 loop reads CASSEWGNMNTEAFF. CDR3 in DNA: TGTGCCAGCAGTGAATGGGGGAACATGAACACTGAAGCTTTCTTT.

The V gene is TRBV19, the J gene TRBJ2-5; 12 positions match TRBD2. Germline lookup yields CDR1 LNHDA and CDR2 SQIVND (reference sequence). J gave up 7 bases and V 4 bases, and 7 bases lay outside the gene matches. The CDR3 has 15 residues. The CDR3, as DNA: TGTGCCAGTAGTACTCCTAGCGGGGGGGCAGGGACCCAGTACTTC. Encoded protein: CASSTPSGGAGTQYF.

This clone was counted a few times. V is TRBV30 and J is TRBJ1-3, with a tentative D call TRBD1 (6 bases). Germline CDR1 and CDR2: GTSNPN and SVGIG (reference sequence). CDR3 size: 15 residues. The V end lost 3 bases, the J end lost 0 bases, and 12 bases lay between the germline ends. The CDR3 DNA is TGTGCCTGGAGCCTCCAGGGGCCCTCTGGAAACACCATATATTTT. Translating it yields CAWSLQGPSGNTIYF.

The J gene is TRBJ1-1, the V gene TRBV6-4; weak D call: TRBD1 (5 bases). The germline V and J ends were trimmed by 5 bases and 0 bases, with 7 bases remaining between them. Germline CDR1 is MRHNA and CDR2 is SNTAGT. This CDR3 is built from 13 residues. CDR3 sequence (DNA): TGTGCCAGCAGTCGGGGGGTGAACACTGAAGCTTTCTTT. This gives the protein CASSRGVNTEAFF.

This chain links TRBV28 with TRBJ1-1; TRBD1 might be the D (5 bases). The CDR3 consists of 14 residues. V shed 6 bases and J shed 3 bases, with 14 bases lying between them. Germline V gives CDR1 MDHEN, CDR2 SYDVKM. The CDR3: CASSSGQLDTEAFF. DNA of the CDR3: TGTGCCAGCAGCTCGGGGCAACTTGACACTGAAGCTTTCTTT.

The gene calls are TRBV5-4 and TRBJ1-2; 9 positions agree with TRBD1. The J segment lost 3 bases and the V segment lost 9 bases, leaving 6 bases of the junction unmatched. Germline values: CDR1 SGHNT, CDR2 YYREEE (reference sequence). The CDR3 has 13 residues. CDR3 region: CATQDRGDYGYTF. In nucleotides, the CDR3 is TGTGCCACTCAGGACAGGGGAGACTATGGCTACACCTTC.

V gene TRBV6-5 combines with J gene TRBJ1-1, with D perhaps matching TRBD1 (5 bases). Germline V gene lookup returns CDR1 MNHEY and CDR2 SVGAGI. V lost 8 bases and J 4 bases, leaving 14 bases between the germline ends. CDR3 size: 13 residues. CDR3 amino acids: CASVRALSTEAFF. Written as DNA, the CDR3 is TGTGCCAGCGTCAGGGCTCTCTCCACTGAAGCTTTCTTT.

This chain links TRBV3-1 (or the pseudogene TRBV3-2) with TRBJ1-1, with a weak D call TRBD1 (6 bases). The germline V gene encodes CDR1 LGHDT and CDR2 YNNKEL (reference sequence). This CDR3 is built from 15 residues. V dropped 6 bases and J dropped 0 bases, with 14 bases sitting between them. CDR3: CASRFTGALNTEAFF. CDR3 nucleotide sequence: TGTGCCAGCAGGTTCACGGGGGCCCTGAACACTGAAGCTTTCTTT.

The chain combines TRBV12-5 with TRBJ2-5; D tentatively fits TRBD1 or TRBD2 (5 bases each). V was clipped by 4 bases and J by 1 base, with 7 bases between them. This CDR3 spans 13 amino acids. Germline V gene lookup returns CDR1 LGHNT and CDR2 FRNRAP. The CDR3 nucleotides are TGTGCTAGTGGTTCAGGGAGCCAAGAGACCCAGTACTTC. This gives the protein CASGSGSQETQYF. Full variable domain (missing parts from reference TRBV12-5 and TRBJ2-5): DARVTQTPRHKVTEMGQEVTMRCQPILGHNTVFWYRQTMMQGLELLAYFRNRAPLDDSGMPKDRFSAEMPDATLATLKIQPSEPRDSAVYFCASGSGSQETQYFGPGTRLLVL.

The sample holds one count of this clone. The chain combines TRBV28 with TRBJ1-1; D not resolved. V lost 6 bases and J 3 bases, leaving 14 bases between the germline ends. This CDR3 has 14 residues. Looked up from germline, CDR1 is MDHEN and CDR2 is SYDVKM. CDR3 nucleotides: TGTGCCAGCAGGGATCATGGTGATTACACTGAAGCTTTCTTT. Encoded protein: CASRDHGDYTEAFF.

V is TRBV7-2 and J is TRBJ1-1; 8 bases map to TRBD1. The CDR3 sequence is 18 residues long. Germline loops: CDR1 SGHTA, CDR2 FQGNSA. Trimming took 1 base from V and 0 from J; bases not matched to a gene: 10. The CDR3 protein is CASSLGGRGRTLNTEAFF. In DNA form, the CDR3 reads TGTGCCAGCAGCTTAGGAGGCAGGGGGCGGACTTTGAACACTGAAGCTTTCTTT.

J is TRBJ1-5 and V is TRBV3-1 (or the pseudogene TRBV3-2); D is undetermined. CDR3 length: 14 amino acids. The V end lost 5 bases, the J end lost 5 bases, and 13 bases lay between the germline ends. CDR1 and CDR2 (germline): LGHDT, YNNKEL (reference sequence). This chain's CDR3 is CASSRCIHHQPQHF. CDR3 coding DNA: TGTGCCAGCAGCAGGTGCATTCATCATCAGCCCCAGCATTTT.

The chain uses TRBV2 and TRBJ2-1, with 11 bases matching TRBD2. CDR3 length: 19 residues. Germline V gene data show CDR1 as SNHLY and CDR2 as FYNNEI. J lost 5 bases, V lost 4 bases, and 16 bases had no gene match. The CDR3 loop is CASSAVSGGARYYNNEQFF. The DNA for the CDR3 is TGTGCCAGCAGTGCGGTTAGCGGGGGGGCCCGATACTACAACAATGAGCAGTTCTTC.

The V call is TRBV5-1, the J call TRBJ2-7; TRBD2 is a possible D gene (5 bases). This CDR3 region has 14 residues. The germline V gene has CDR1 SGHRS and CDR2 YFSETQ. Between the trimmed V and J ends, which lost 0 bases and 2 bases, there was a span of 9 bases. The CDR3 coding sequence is TGCGCCAGCAGCTTGGGCGGGCCGGCCTACGAGCAGTACTTC. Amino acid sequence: CASSLGGPAYEQYF. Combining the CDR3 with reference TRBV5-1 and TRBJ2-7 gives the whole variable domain KAGVTQTPRYLIKTRGQQVTLSCSPISGHRSVSWYQQTPGQGLQFLFEYFSETQRNKGNFPGRFSGRQFSNSRSEMNVSTLELGDSALYLCASSLGGPAYEQYFGPGTRLTVT.

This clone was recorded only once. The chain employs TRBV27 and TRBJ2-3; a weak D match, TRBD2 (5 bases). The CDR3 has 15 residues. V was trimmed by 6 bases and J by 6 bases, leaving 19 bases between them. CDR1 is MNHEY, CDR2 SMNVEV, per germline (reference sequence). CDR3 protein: CASREPGSISDTQYF. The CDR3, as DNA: TGTGCCAGCAGAGAACCGGGATCAATCTCGGATACGCAGTATTTT.

Here the CDR3 reads CASSGTRQETQYF. The CDR3 DNA follows: TGCGCCAGCAGCGGGACTAGACAAGAGACCCAGTACTTC. The rearrangement joins TRBV5-1 to TRBJ2-5; 8 bases align to TRBD2. The CDR3 spans 13 residues. Germline V gene data show CDR1 as SGHRS and CDR2 as YFSETQ. With 4 bases clipped from V and 2 bases from J, the junction kept 1 base outside the gene matches.

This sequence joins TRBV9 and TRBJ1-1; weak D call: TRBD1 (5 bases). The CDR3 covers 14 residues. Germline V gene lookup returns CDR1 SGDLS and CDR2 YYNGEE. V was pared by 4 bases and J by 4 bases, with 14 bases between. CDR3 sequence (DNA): TGTGCCAGCAGCACCGGGGGGGACGGCACTGAAGCTTTCTTT. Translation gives CASSTGGDGTEAFF. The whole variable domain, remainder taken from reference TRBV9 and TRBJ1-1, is DSGVTQTPKHLITATGQRVTLRCSPRSGDLSVYWYQQSLDQGLQFLIQYYNGEERAKGNILERFSAQQFPDLHSELNLSSLELGDSALYFCASSTGGDGTEAFFGQGTRLTVV.

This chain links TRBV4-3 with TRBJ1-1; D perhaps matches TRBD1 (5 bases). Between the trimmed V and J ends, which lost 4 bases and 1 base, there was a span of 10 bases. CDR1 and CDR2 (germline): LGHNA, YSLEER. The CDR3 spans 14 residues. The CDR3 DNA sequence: TGCGCCAGCAGCCTAGGTGGACAGAACACTGAAGCTTTCTTT. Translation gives CASSLGGQNTEAFF.

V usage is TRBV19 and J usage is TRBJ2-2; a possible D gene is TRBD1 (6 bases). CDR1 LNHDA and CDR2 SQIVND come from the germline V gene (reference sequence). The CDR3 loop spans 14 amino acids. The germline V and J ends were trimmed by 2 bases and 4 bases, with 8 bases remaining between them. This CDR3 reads CASSINRVTGELFF. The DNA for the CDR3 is TGTGCCAGTAGTATAAACAGGGTCACCGGGGAGCTGTTTTTT.

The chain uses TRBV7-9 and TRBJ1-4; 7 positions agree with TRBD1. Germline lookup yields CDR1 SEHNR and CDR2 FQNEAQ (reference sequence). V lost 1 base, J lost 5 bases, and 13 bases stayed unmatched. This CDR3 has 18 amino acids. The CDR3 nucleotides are TGTGCCAGCAGCTTAGTTTTGCGGACAGGCAGGGAAAATGAAAAACTGTTTTTT. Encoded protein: CASSLVLRTGRENEKLFF.

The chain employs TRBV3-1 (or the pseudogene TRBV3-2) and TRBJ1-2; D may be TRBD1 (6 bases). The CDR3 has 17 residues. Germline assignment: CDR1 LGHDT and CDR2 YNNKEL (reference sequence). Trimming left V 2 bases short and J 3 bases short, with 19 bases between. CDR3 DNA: TGTGCCAGCAGCCAAATGGGAAGTTGGGGGCTGGACTATGGCTACACCTTC. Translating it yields CASSQMGSWGLDYGYTF.

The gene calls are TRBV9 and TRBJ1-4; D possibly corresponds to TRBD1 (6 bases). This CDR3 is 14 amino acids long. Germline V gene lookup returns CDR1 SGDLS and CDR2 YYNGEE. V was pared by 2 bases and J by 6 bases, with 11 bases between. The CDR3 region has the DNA TGTGCCAGCAGCGTGGGGGCAGGGTATGAAAAACTGTTTTTT. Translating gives CASSVGAGYEKLFF.

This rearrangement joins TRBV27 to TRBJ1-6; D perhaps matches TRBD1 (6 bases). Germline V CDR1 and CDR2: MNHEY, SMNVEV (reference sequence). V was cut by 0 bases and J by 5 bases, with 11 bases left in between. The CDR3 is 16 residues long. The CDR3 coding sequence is TGTGCCAGCAGTTTATCGGGGGGCGGCCATAATTCACCCCTCCACTTT. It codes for CASSLSGGGHNSPLHF.

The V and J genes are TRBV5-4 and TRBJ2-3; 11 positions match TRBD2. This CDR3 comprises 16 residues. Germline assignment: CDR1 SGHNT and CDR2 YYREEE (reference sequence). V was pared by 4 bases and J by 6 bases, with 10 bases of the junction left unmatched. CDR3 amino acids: CASSERLAGNADTQYF. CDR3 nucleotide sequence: TGTGCCAGCAGCGAAAGACTAGCGGGGAATGCGGATACGCAGTATTTT.

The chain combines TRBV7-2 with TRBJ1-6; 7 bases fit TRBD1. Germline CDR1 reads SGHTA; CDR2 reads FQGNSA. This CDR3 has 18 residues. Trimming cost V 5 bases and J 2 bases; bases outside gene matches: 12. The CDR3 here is CASSTQQGMVPYNSPLHF. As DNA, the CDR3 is TGTGCCAGCAGCACGCAACAGGGGATGGTGCCCTATAATTCACCCCTCCACTTT.

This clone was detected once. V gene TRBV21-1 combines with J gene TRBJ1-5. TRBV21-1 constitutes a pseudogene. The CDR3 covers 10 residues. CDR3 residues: CARRPRPQHF. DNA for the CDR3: TGTGCCAGGCGGCCGCGACCCCAGCATTTT.